The clone carrying this TCR beta chain has a handful of counts. No antigen is known for it. Via MiXCR, TCRdb re-called the RT-PCR reads, giving one row per CDR3 protein. The table shows 600,000 to 850,000 distinct CDR3 sequences, with 14% occurring only once. The source of the sample is a study of response to subunit inactivated influenza vaccine. The study's findings and limits: Authors suggested each seasonal influenza vaccination recruits few new T cells.

This receptor was identified in a man in his forties or fifties who received an inactivated influenza vaccine. The material was PBMCs from blood, obtained roughly 15 days before vaccination.

The CDR3 DNA sequence: TGCGCCAGCAGCCAAGATCCCAGGGAAGCATCCTATAATTCACCCCTCCACTTT. As protein: CASSQDPREASYNSPLHF. J is TRBJ1-6 and V is TRBV4-3, with D possibly being TRBD1 (5 bases). The CDR3 runs to 18 residues. Looked up from germline, CDR1 is LGHNA and CDR2 is YSLEER. Trimming shortened V by 0 bases and J by 1 base, and 13 bases separated the two germline ends.